The clone carrying this T cell receptor beta chain was counted a few times. Its antigen is as yet unknown. Every patient had relapsed following autologous stem cell transplantation, and cohorts differed in brentuximab vedotin exposure. The method was immunoSEQ multiplex PCR; TCRdb's version includes in-frame clones alone and lacks a portion of them. This table has around 99,000 clones, 75% to 85% appearing once. This entry belongs to a study of PD-1 blockade in classical Hodgkin lymphoma. The overall study: Patients were administered nivolumab (3 mg/kg intravenously) every 2 weeks. Study-level points and caveats: A significant rise in TCR diversity was seen by C4D1 for CD4+ cells but not for CD8+ cells. The authors excluded patients who started nivolumab under 1 year after ASCT.

This CDR3 has 16 residues. V gave up 4 bases and J gave up 0 bases, with 14 bases separating them. CDR1 and CDR2 from the germline V gene are SGHRS and YFSETQ. The clonotype comes from a human donor with classical Hodgkin lymphoma. This material consisted of peripheral blood mononuclear cells (PBMCs), taken before the second cycle of nivolumab. The genes are TRBV5-1 and TRBJ2-1, with D perhaps given as TRBD1 or TRBD2 (6 bases each). CDR3 coding DNA: TGCGCCAGCAGCACCGGGGGCTCGAGCTCCTACAATGAGCAGTTCTTC. As protein: CASSTGGSSSYNEQFF. Filled out from reference TRBV5-1 and TRBJ2-1, the complete variable domain reads KAGVTQTPRYLIKTRGQQVTLSCSPISGHRSVSWYQQTPGQGLQFLFEYFSETQRNKGNFPGRFSGRQFSNSRSEMNVSTLELGDSALYLCASSTGGSSSYNEQFFGPGTRLTVL.